A single T cell receptor (beta chain) is shown here with its context. The antigen remains undetermined. The source of the sample is a study of response to subunit inactivated influenza vaccine. Notes on the study in general: There was a suggestion from the authors that each seasonal influenza vaccination recruits few new T cells.

Trimming took 5 bases from V and 9 from J; bases not matched to a gene: 14. Germline CDR1 reads SGHAT; CDR2 reads FQDESV (reference sequence). The CDR3 spans 16 residues. TCRdb redid the calling of the RT-PCR reads with MiXCR, one entry per CDR3 protein. The repertoire consists of 500,000 to 600,000 distinct CDR3 sequences, with under 15% occurring once and the leading ten covering around 12%. The V call is TRBV11-1, the J call TRBJ2-1, with TRBD2 matching 9 bases. The sample here was PBMCs from blood, taken about 40 days after vaccination. The sequence was collected from a middle-aged man who received an inactivated influenza vaccine. The CDR3 coding sequence is TGTGCCAGCAGCCTGGATAGGGGACTAGCAGGTCTTGAGCAGTTCTTC. As protein: CASSLDRGLAGLEQFF.